Below, 25 T cell receptor beta chains from the same sample are listed, as sequenced in a study of T cells in Graves' hyperthyroidism and ophthalmopathy. Amplification of TCR beta CDR3 regions was performed using RNA transcripts as template. The TCR CDR3 first-round RT-PCR relied on the HTBI primer set. TCRdb independently ran MiXCR on the multiplex PCR reads; one entry per CDR3 protein. The sample contains hundreds of thousands of distinct CDR3 sequences, 15% to 20% of which appear only once. Sequencing was carried out using blood. The receptors stem from a woman between 25 and 40 years old with Graves' hyperthyroidism.

This clonotype was observed a few times. The chain employs TRBV18 and TRBJ2-3; TRBD2 matches at 7 bases. The CDR3 is 16 amino acids. Germline V lookup: CDR1 KGHSH, CDR2 LQKENI. The trim removed 6 bases at V and 3 bases at J, leaving 12 bases unmatched. The CDR3 DNA is TGTGCCAGCTCCGAACGGGAGGCCGAATTAACAGATACGCAGTATTTT. This gives the protein CASSEREAELTDTQYF.

Details on this clonotype: A read error is possible here, since a much larger clone lies one base away. The chain has TRBV28 and TRBJ1-1; 12 bases map to TRBD1. Germline V gene sequence: CDR1 MDHEN, CDR2 SYDVKM. CDR3 length: 18 amino acids. The CDR3 protein is CASSPSSGTGGENAEAFF. CDR3 sequence (DNA): TGTGCCAGCAGTCCCTCCTCCGGGACAGGGGGCGAGAACGCTGAAGCTTTCTTT.

In its sample, this clonotype was seen many times. The chain couples TRBV12-3 or TRBV12-4 to TRBJ1-1; 7 positions agree with TRBD1. The CDR3 has 15 amino acids. Unmatched junction bases numbered 11, after V lost 8 bases and J lost 2 bases. The CDR3 here is CASDRGGALNTEAFF. CDR3 bases: TGTGCCAGCGACCGAGGGGGCGCATTAAACACTGAAGCTTTCTTT.

The CDR3 protein is CASSVVDNEKLFF. The CDR3 DNA is TGCGCCAGCAGTGTTGTAGATAATGAAAAACTGTTTTTT. The rearrangement links TRBV10-2 to TRBJ1-4; no clear D. The V and J ends lost 4 bases and 4 bases respectively, with 7 bases between them. Germline-derived CDR1 and CDR2 are WSHSY and SAAADI. This CDR3 has 13 amino acids.

This clonotype was counted only a few times. This rearrangement joins TRBV7-9 to TRBJ2-2, with 7 bases that match TRBD1. The CDR3 spans 13 residues. Germline CDR1 is SEHNR and CDR2 is FQNEAQ (reference sequence). The ends lost 8 bases at V and 1 base at J; junction bases unmatched: 1. The CDR3 reads CASHRGNTGELFF. In nucleotides, the CDR3 is TGTGCCAGCCACAGGGGGAACACCGGGGAGCTGTTTTTT.

For this clonotype: This clone may be a read error of a much larger clone one base away. The CDR3 nucleotides are TGCAGCGCTTGGGACGGTCACAATGAGCAGTTCTTC. Its translation: CSAWDGHNEQFF. The chain carries TRBV29-1 and TRBJ2-1; tentatively, D is TRBD1 or TRBD2 (5 bases each). CDR3 length: 12 residues. Germline V CDR1 and CDR2: SQVTM, ANQGSEA. The V gene lost 7 bases and the J gene lost 5 bases, with 12 bases spanning the gap.

The rearrangement joins TRBV2 to TRBJ2-1; 8 bases align to TRBD2. The V and J ends lost 6 bases and 4 bases, in that order; junction bases with no gene match: 5. CDR1 and CDR2 (germline): SNHLY, FYNNEI. This CDR3 is built from 14 residues. The CDR3 sequence: CASRTASGYNEQFF. CDR3 sequence (DNA): TGTGCCAGCAGGACAGCTAGCGGGTACAATGAGCAGTTCTTC.

This clonotype has ten or more counts. The chain combines TRBV9 with TRBJ2-7, with 7 bases matching TRBD1. After removal of 7 bases from V and 5 bases from J, the junction contained 15 bases not matched to a gene. CDR1 and CDR2 from the germline V gene are SGDLS and YYNGEE. The CDR3 spans 15 residues. CDR3 nucleotide sequence: TGTGCCAGCGGGGACAGACAGGCTGGGACCAACGAGCAGTACTTC. The encoded protein is CASGDRQAGTNEQYF.

Many counts were recorded for this clonotype. Here the CDR3 DNA reads TGTGCCAGCAGCTCCGGGCAATGGGCTGAAGCTTTCTTT. This translates into CASSSGQWAEAFF. The V call is TRBV11-3, the J call TRBJ1-1; D is unclear. V gave up 4 bases and J gave up 6 bases, with 12 bases separating them. The CDR3 has 13 residues. Germline CDR1 reads SGHNT; CDR2 reads YENEEA.

This clonotype was counted many times. This chain uses TRBV2 with TRBJ2-1; 11 bases are a match to TRBD2. The CDR3 has 15 amino acids. V trimming: 8 bases; J trimming: 2 bases; junction bases outside the gene matches: 5. CDR1 SNHLY and CDR2 FYNNEI come from the germline V gene. In DNA, the CDR3 is TGTGCCAGCCGAAAGACTAGCGGGGCCTACAATGAGCAGTTCTTC. The encoded protein is CASRKTSGAYNEQFF. Filled out from reference TRBV2 and TRBJ2-1, the complete variable domain reads EPEVTQTPSHQVTQMGQEVILRCVPISNHLYFYWYRQILGQKVEFLVSFYNNEISEKSEIFDDQFSVERPDGSNFTLKIRSTKLEDSAMYFCASRKTSGAYNEQFFGPGTRLTVL.

This clonotype came up many times. The chain employs TRBV30 and TRBJ1-5; no definite D call. Trimming took off 3 bases at V and 4 bases at J, with 10 bases between the two ends. The CDR3 spans 13 residues. Germline loops: CDR1 GTSNPN, CDR2 SVGIG (reference sequence). The CDR3 sequence is CAWRSRGNQPQHF. CDR3 nucleotides: TGTGCCTGGAGATCGCGCGGGAATCAGCCCCAGCATTTT. Complete variable domain (other parts from reference TRBV30 and TRBJ1-5): SQTIHQWPATLVQPVGSPLSLECTVEGTSNPNLYWYRQAAGRGLQLLFYSVGIGQISSEVPQNLSASRPQDRQFILSSKKLLLSDSGFYLCAWRSRGNQPQHFGDGTRLSIL.

This clonotype was seen repeatedly, ten times or more. The chain uses TRBV11-1 and TRBJ2-7; 9 bases are shared with TRBD2. With 3 bases clipped from V and 3 bases from J, the junction kept 6 bases outside the gene matches. The CDR3 runs 15 residues. The germline V gene encodes CDR1 SGHAT and CDR2 FQDESV (reference sequence). The CDR3 here is CASSFTGTSIYEQYF. CDR3 DNA: TGTGCCAGCAGCTTTACCGGGACTAGCATCTACGAGCAGTACTTC.

This clonotype has ten or more counts. V gene TRBV6-1 combines with J gene TRBJ2-7; TRBD1 matches 7 bases. The CDR3 has 16 residues. V lost 4 bases to trimming and J lost 5 bases; unmatched junction nucleotides: 14. From germline, CDR1 is MNHNS and CDR2 SASEGT. The CDR3 DNA follows: TGTGCCAGCAGTGGTGGGAAGGACAGGAATTCCCACGAGCAGTACTTC. Its translation is CASSGGKDRNSHEQYF.

This clonotype showed up many times. This chain uses TRBV2 with TRBJ1-5; no clear D. Deletions cut 0 bases from V and 4 bases from J, with 7 bases between. This CDR3 region has 14 residues. Germline values: CDR1 SNHLY, CDR2 FYNNEI. The CDR3 reads CASSEARGNQPQHF. The DNA for the CDR3 is TGTGCCAGCAGTGAAGCGCGAGGGAATCAGCCCCAGCATTTT.

The chain uses TRBV6-6 and TRBJ1-2; the D gene is possibly TRBD1 (6 bases). Germline CDR1 reads MNHNY; CDR2 reads SVGAGI (reference sequence). Trimming stripped 0 bases from V and 2 bases from J, with 16 bases between. CDR3 size: 17 residues. The CDR3 DNA follows: TGTGCCAGCAGTTACTCCCCTTCAGGGGATACAAACTATGGCTACACCTTC. It translates to CASSYSPSGDTNYGYTF.

This clonotype was seen at least ten times. The CDR3 loop reads CAGGIRRQPQHF. The CDR3 nucleotides are TGTGCCGGCGGAATTCGCAGACAGCCCCAGCATTTT. The chain has TRBV2 and TRBJ1-5; D is uncertain. The CDR3 consists of 12 residues. V shed 11 bases and J shed 7 bases, with 15 bases lying between them. The germline gives CDR1 SNHLY, CDR2 FYNNEI.

Concerning this clonotype: A much larger clone differs from this one at a single base, so this may be a read error. No conserved phenylalanine or tryptophan ends this CDR3, so it is likely a read error. The chain couples TRBV5-1 to TRBJ2-1; 9 bases line up with TRBD1. The CDR3 loop spans 15 amino acids. The V gene's germline CDR1 is SGHRS and CDR2 YFSETQ. Unmatched junction bases numbered 4, after V lost 4 bases and J lost 2 bases. The DNA for the CDR3 is TGCGCCAGCAGCCAAGGGACAGGGCCCTACAATGAGCAGTTCCTC. Protein: CASSQGTGPYNEQFL.

The chain links TRBV24-1 to TRBJ2-2; the D is unclear. Trimming left V 0 bases short and J 0 bases short, with 4 bases between. The length of the CDR3 is 15 residues. Germline CDR1 and CDR2: KGHDR and SFDVKD. CDR3 nucleotides: TGTGCCACCAGTGATTTGCCCGCGAACACCGGGGAGCTGTTTTTT. Its translation: CATSDLPANTGELFF.

This clonotype was observed a few times. CDR3 nucleotide sequence: TGTGCCAGCAGCTTTATCGGACAGGGGGCAGGCGCCTATAATTCACCCCTCCACTTT. Translated, it gives CASSFIGQGAGAYNSPLHF. The chain carries TRBV28 and TRBJ1-6; 11 positions match TRBD1. CDR1 is MDHEN, CDR2 SYDVKM, per germline. CDR3 length: 19 amino acids. J lost 2 bases, V lost 6 bases, and 12 bases had no gene match.

Many counts were recorded for this clonotype. The chain has TRBV5-1 and TRBJ2-1; 11 bases map to TRBD1. The CDR3 loop spans 16 amino acids. Germline CDR1 is SGHRS and CDR2 is YFSETQ. The V and J ends lost 5 bases and 6 bases, in that order; junction bases with no gene match: 10. The CDR3 loop is CASRGGTGGAFNEQFF. The DNA of the CDR3 is TGCGCCAGCAGGGGCGGGACAGGGGGGGCCTTCAATGAGCAGTTCTTC.

This chain links TRBV28 with TRBJ1-4; tentative D call: TRBD1 (5 bases). Deletions cut 3 bases from V and 7 bases from J, with 15 bases between. Germline CDR1 MDHEN, CDR2 SYDVKM. The CDR3 totals 15 residues. The CDR3 reads CASSLGLGYGEKLFF. The DNA for the CDR3 is TGTGCCAGCAGTTTGGGGCTAGGGTACGGTGAAAAACTGTTTTTT.

This clonotype was observed a few times. CDR3 residues: CSASDYYPDRGGSPLHF. CDR3 bases: TGCAGTGCTAGTGACTACTACCCGGACAGGGGAGGTTCACCCCTCCACTTT. J is TRBJ1-6 and V is TRBV20-1; TRBD1 agrees at 9 bases. J gave up 9 bases and V 3 bases, and 15 bases lay outside the gene matches. Germline V gene lookup returns CDR1 DFQATT and CDR2 SNEGSKA (reference sequence). The CDR3 is made up of 17 amino acids.

In this sample, this clonotype turned up many times. This chain connects TRBV7-6 to TRBJ2-1, with 7 positions matching TRBD2. With 1 base clipped from V and 5 bases from J, the junction kept 5 bases outside the gene matches. Germline V gene lookup returns CDR1 SGHVS and CDR2 FNYEAQ. The CDR3 runs 15 residues. CDR3 coding DNA: TGTGCCAGCAGCTTAGGGACTAGGACCGACAATGAGCAGTTCTTC. It specifies CASSLGTRTDNEQFF.

This chain joins TRBV7-2 and TRBJ1-5; no reliable D call. This CDR3 is built from 15 residues. Per germline, CDR1 SGHTA and CDR2 FQGNSA. Trimming removed 2 bases from V and 7 bases from J, with 15 bases in between. CDR3 DNA: TGTGCCAGCAGCTTAAATATGGATGATTTGCAGCCCCAGCATTTT. Translating it yields CASSLNMDDLQPQHF.

The rearrangement joins TRBV27 to TRBJ2-7; D is uncertain. CDR3 length: 17 amino acids. Germline lookup yields CDR1 MNHEY and CDR2 SMNVEV (reference sequence). V was cut by 3 bases and J by 0 bases, with 18 bases left in between. CDR3 region: CASSLFAWTASSYEQYF. CDR3 nucleotides: TGTGCCAGCAGTTTGTTTGCTTGGACGGCGAGCTCCTACGAGCAGTACTTC.